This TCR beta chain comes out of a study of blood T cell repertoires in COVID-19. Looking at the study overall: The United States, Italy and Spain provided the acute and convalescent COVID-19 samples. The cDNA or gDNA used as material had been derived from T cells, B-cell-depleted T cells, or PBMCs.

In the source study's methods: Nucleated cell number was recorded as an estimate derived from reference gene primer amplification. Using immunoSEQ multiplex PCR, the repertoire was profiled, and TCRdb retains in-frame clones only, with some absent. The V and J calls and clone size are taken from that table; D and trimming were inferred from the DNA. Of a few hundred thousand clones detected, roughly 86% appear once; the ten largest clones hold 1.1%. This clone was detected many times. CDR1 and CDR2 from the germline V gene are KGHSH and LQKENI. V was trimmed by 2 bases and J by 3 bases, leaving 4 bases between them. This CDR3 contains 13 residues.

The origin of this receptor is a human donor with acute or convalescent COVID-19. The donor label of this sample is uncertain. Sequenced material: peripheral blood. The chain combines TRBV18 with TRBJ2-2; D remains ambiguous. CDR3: CASSPGHTGELFF. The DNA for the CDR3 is TGTGCCAGCTCACCAGGGCACACCGGGGAGCTGTTTTTT. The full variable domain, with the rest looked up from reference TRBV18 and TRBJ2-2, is NAGVMQNPRHLVRRRGQEARLRCSPMKGHSHVYWYRQLPEEGLKFMVYLQKENIIDESGMPKERFSAEFPKEGPSILRIQQVVRGDSAAYFCASSPGHTGELFFGEGSRLTVL.